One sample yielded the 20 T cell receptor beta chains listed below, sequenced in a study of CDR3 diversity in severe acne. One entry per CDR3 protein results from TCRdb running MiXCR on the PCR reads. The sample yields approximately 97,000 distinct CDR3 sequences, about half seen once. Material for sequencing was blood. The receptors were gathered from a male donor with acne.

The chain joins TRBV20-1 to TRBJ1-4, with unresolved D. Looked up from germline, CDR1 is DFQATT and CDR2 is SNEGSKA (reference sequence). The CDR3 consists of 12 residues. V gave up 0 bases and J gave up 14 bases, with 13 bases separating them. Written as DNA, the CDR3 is TGCAGTGCTAGAGATGATACGGCCGAGCTGTTTTTT. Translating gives CSARDDTAELFF.

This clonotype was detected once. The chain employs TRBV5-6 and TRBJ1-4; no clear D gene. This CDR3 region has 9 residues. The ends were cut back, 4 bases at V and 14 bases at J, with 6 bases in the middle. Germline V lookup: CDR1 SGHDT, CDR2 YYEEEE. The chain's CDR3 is CASSHSLFF. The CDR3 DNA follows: TGTGCCAGCAGCCATTCCCTGTTTTTT.

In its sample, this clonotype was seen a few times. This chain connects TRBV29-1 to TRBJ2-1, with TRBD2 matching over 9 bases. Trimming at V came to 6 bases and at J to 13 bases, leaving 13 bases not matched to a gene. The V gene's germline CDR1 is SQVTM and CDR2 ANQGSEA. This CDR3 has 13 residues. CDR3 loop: CSVRGASGTFQFF. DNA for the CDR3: TGCAGCGTCCGGGGGGCTAGCGGGACCTTCCAGTTCTTC.

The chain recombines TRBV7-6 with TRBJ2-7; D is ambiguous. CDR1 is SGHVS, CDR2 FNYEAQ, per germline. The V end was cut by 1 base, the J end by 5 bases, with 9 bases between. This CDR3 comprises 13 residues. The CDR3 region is CASSLVLGNEQYF. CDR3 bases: TGTGCCAGCAGCTTAGTTCTCGGAAACGAGCAGTACTTC.

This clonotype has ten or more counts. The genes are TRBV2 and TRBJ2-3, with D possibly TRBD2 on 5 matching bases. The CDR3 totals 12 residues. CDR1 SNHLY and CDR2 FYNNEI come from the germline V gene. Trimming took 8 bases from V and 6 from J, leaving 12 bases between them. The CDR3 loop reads CASLEETDTQYF. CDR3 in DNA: TGTGCCAGCTTGGAGGAAACGGATACGCAGTATTTT.

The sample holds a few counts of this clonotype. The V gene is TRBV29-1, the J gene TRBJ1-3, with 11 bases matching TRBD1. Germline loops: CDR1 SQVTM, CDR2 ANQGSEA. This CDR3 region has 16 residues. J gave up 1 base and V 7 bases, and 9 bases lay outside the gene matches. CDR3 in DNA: TGCAGCGCTTGGACAGGGGGCGACAGATCTGGAAACACCATATATTTT. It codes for CSAWTGGDRSGNTIYF.

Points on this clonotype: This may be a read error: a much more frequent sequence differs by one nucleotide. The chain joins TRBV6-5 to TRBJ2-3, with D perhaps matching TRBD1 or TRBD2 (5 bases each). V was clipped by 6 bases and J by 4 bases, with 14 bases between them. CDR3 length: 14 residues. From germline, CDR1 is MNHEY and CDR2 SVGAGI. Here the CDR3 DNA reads TGTGCCAGCAGACGGGGCAGGACGCCAGATACGCAGTATTTT. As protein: CASRRGRTPDTQYF.

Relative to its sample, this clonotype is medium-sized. CDR3: CATSGGPYQETQYF. In DNA, the CDR3 is TGTGCCACCTCTGGCGGTCCGTACCAAGAGACCCAGTACTTC. The V call is TRBV6-6, the J call TRBJ2-5; D remains ambiguous. This CDR3 region has 14 residues. The ends were cut back, 10 bases at V and 0 bases at J, with 15 bases in the middle. CDR1 is MNHNY and CDR2 is SVGAGI in the germline V gene (reference sequence).

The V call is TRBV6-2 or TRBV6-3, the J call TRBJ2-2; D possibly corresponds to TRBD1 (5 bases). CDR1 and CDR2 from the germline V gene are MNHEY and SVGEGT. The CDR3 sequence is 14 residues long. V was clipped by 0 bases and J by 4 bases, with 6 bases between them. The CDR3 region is CASSYSRGTGELFF. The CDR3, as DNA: TGTGCCAGCAGTTACTCAAGGGGCACCGGGGAGCTGTTTTTT.

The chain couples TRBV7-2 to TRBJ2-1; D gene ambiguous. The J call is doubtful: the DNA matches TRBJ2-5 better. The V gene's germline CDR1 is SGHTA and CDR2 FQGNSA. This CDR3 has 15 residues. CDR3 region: CASSLMVGRGETQYF. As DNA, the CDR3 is TGTGCCAGCAGCTTAATGGTTGGCAGAGGCGAGACCCAGTACTTC.

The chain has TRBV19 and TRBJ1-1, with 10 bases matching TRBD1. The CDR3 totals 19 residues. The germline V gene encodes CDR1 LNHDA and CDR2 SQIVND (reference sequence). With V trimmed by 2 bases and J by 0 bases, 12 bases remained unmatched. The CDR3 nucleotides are TGTGCCAGTAGTATACCGGGACAGGGGTTATTCGAGATGAACACTGAAGCTTTCTTT. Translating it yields CASSIPGQGLFEMNTEAFF.

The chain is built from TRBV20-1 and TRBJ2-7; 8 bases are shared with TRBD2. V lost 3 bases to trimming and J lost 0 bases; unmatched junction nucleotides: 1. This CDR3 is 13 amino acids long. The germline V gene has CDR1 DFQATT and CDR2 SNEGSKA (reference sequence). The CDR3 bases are TGCAGTGCTAGGGGACTAGACTCCTACGAGCAGTACTTC. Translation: CSARGLDSYEQYF.

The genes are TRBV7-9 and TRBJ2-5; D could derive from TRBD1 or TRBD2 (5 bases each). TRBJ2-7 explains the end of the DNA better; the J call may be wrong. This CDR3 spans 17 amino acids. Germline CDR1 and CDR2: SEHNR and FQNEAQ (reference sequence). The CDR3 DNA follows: TGTGCCAGCAGCTTAGGTGAGGGGAGCCCTACAATATACGAGCAGTACTTC. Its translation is CASSLGEGSPTIYEQYF.

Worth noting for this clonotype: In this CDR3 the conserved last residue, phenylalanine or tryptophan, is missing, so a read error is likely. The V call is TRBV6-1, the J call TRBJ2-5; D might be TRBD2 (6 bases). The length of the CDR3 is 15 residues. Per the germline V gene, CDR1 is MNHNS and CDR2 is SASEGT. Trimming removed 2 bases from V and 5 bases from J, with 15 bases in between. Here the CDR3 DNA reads TGTGCCAGCAGTGAACTACTGGCGGGGTTGGAGACCCAGTACTCC. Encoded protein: CASSELLAGLETQYS.

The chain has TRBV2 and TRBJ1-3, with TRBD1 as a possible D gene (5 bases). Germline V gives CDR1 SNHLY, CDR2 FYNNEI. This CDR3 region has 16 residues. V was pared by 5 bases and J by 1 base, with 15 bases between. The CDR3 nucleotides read TGTGCCAGCAGTCAAACCGGGACCGCTTCTGGAAACACCATATATTTT. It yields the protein CASSQTGTASGNTIYF.

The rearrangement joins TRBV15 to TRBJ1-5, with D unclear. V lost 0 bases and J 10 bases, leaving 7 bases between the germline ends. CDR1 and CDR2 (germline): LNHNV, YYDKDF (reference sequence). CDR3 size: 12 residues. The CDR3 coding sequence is TGTGCCACCAGCAGAGACGGGGATCCCCAGCATTTT. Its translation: CATSRDGDPQHF. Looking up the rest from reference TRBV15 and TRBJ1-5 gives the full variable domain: DAMVIQNPRYQVTQFGKPVTLSCSQTLNHNVMYWYQQKSSQAPKLLFHYYDKDFNNEADTPDNFQSRRPNTSFCFLDIRSPGLGDTAMYLCATSRDGDPQHFGDGTRLSIL.

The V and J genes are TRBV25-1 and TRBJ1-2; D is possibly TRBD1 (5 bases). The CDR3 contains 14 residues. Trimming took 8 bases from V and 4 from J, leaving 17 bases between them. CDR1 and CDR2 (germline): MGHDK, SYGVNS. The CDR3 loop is CASSFGSGFYGYTF. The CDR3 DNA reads TGTGCCAGCTCATTTGGCTCAGGGTTCTATGGCTACACCTTC.

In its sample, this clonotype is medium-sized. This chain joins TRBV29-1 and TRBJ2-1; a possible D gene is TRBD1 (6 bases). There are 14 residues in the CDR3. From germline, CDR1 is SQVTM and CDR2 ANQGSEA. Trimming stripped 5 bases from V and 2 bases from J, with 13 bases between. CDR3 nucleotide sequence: TGCAGCGTTCCGGGACATACCACCTACAATGAGCAGTTCTTC. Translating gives CSVPGHTTYNEQFF.

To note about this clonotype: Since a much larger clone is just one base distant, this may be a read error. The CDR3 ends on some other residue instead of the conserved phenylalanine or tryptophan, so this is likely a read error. CDR3: CASSWGLAGCTDTQYS. DNA for the CDR3: TGTGCCAGCAGTTGGGGACTAGCGGGATGCACAGATACGCAGTATTCT. The chain recombines TRBV6-5 with TRBJ2-3, with TRBD2 identical over 13 bases. Germline V gives CDR1 MNHEY, CDR2 SVGAGI. With V trimmed by 4 bases and J by 1 base, 2 bases remained unmatched. This CDR3 comprises 16 residues.

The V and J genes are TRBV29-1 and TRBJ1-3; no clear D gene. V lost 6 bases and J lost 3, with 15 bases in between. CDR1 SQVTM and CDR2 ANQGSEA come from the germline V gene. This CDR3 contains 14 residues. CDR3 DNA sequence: TGCAGCGTAACGCTAACCATCGGTGGAAACACCATATATTTT. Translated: CSVTLTIGGNTIYF.